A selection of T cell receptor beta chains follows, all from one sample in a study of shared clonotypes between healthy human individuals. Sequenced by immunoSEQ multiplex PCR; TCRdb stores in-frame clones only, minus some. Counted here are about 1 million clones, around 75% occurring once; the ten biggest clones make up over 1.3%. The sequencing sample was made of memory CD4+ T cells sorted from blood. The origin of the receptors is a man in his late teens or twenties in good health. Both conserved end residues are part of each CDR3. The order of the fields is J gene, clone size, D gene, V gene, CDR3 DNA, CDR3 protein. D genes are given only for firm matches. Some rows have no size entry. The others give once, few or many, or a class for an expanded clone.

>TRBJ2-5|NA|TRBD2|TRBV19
TGTGCCAGTAGTATCAAGGGAGGGTTGGAGACCCAGTACTTC
CASSIKGGLETQYF
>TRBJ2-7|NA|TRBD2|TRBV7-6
TGTGCCAGCAGCTTAGCGGGACTAGAGGGGTCCTACGAGCAGTACTTC
CASSLAGLEGSYEQYF
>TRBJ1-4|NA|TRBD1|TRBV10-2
TGCGCCAGCAGACGGACAGGGGAACGGCTGTTTTTT
CASRRTGERLFF
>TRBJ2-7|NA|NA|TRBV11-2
TGTGCCAGCAGCTTATGGCCGTCCTACGAGCAGTACTTC
CASSLWPSYEQYF
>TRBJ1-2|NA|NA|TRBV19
TGTGCCAGTAGCGGGCAGGGTTCTCCTCTTAACTATGGCTACACCTTC
CASSGQGSPLNYGYTF
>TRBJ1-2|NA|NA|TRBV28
TGTGCCAGCAGTTTATGGGTGACAGCCTATGGCTACACCTTC
CASSLWVTAYGYTF
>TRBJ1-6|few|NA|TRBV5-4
TGTGCCAGCAGCCTTGGGACTGGTCGAAATTCACCCCTCCACTTT
CASSLGTGRNSPLHF
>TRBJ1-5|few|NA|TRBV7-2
TGTGCCAGCAGCCCGACAGGTAGCAATCAGCCCCAGCATTTT
CASSPTGSNQPQHF
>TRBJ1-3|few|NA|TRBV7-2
TGTGCCAGCAGCTTACCCCTGGGGCCTGGAAACACCATATATTTT
CASSLPLGPGNTIYF
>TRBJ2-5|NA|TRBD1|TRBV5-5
TGTGCCAGCAGCAGACCAGACAGGGGCTGGGAGACCCAGTACTTC
CASSRPDRGWETQYF
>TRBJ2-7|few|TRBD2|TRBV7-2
TGTGCCAGCAGCTTAGGGACTAGCGGGAGAGTCTACGAGCAGTACTTC
CASSLGTSGRVYEQYF
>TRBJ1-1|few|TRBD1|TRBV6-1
TGTGCCAGCCAAGGGACAGGGCGGACTGAAGCTTTCTTT
CASQGTGRTEAFF
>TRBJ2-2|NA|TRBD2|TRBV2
TGTGCCAGCAGTGAGGCCCCGTGGGCTAGCGGAGTACACACGAACACCGGGGAGCTGTTTTTT
CASSEAPWASGVHTNTGELFF
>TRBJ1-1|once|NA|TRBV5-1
TGCGCCAGCAGCTTGGATGTTGTGGGACCTAACACTGAAGCTTTCTTT
CASSLDVVGPNTEAFF
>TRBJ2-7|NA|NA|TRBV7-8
TGTGCCAGCAGCTCTCGGGAGAGAGTCTCCTACGAGCAGTACTTC
CASSSRERVSYEQYF
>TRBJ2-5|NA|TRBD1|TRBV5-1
TGCGCCAGCAGCTTGGGGACAGGGGGCGATGAGACCCAGTACTTC
CASSLGTGGDETQYF
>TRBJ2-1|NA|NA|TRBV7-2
TGTGCCAGCAGCTTAACAACCGGCATTGGTAGTGAGCAGTTCTTC
CASSLTTGIGSEQFF
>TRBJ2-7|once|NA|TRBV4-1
TGCGCCAGCAGCCATGGCAGGGCCCCCGCTTCCTACGAGCAGTACTTC
CASSHGRAPASYEQYF
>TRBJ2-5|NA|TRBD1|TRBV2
TGTGCCAGCAGTGACAGGGGGGAGACCCAGTACTTC
CASSDRGETQYF
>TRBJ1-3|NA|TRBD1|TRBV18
TGTGCCAGCTCACCGGACAGGGGTAGAAACACCATATATTTT
CASSPDRGRNTIYF
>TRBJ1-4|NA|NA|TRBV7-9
TGTGCCAGCAGCCGGGGTGATGCAACTAATGAAAAACTGTTTTTT
CASSRGDATNEKLFF
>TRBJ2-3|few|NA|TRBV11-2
TGTGCCAGCAGCTTACTTAAGCAAAGCACAGATACGCAGTATTTT
CASSLLKQSTDTQYF
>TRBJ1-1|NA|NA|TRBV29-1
TGCAGCGTTGACACTGAAGCTTTCTTT
CSVDTEAFF
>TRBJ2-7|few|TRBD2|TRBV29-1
TGCAGCGTTGAAGGGCGAGGGAACCTAGGACTAGCGGGGAACCCCTACGAGCAGTACTTC
CSVEGRGNLGLAGNPYEQYF
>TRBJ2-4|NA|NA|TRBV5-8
TGTGCCAGCAGCTTACGGGAAAACATTCAGTACTTC
CASSLRENIQYF
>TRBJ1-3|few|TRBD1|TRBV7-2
TGTGCCAGCAGCTTAGAGACAGGGATTGGAAACACCATATATTTT
CASSLETGIGNTIYF
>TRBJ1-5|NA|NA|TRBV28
TGTGCCAGCAGCTCCAGAATTCTTAGCAATCAGCCCCAGCATTTT
CASSSRILSNQPQHF
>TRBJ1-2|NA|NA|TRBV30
TGTGCCTGGAGTGTACGAAGGGGTATGGCAAACTATGGCTACACCTTC
CAWSVRRGMANYGYTF
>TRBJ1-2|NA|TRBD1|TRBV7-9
TGTGCCAGCAGCCAGGGGACAGGGGAAAACTATGGCTACACCTTC
CASSQGTGENYGYTF
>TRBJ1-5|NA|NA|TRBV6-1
TGTGCCAGCAGTGAGTCCCGGGGGCGTCAGCCCCAGCATTTT
CASSESRGRQPQHF
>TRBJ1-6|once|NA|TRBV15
TGTGCCACCAGCGGGGAAAAATCACCCCTCCACTTT
CATSGEKSPLHF
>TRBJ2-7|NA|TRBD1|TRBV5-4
TGTGCCAGCAGCTTCCCTGGACAGGGATCATACGAGCAGTACTTC
CASSFPGQGSYEQYF
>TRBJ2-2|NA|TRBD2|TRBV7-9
TGTGCCAGCACCGTCAGCGGGGGGCTGAACACCGGGGAGCTGTTTTTT
CASTVSGGLNTGELFF
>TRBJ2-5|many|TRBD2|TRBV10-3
TGTGCCATCAGCAGCGGGAACCAAGAGACCCAGTACTTC
CAISSGNQETQYF
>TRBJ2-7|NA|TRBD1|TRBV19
TGTGCCAGTAGTATGTCGGGACAGGGACCCGAGCAGTACTTC
CASSMSGQGPEQYF
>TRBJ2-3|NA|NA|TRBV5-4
TGTGCCAGCAGCTTGGCCCGGGGCCCCTGGGATACGCAGTATTTT
CASSLARGPWDTQYF
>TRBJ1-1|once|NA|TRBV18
TGTGCCAGCTCACCTACAGGGAACACTGAAGCTTTCTTT
CASSPTGNTEAFF
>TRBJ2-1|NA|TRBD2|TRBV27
TGTGCCAGCAGTCCATCAGCGGGAGGGCGATACAATGAGCAGTTCTTC
CASSPSAGGRYNEQFF
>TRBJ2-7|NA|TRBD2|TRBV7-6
TGTGCCAGCAGCCCGCGGACTAGCGGGGGCGAGCAGTACTTC
CASSPRTSGGEQYF
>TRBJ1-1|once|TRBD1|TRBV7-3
TGTGCCAGCAGCAAACAGGGGGCTGGCACTGAAGCTTTCTTT
CASSKQGAGTEAFF
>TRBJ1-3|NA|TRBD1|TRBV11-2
TGTGCCAGCAGGAGACCGGGACAGGGGGCGCTTCGTGGAAACACCATATATTTT
CASRRPGQGALRGNTIYF
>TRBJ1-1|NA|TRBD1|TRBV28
TGTGCCAGCAGTTACCCCCTGGACAGGGTTTGGAACACTGAAGCTTTCTTT
CASSYPLDRVWNTEAFF
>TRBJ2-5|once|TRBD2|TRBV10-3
TGTGCCATCAGTGAGTCGAGGGTAGCGGGAGTTGGAGAGACCCAGTACTTC
CAISESRVAGVGETQYF
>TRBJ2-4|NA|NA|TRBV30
TGTGCCTGGAGTTCAGGGAGATCCAAAAACATTCAGTACTTC
CAWSSGRSKNIQYF
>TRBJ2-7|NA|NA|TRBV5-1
TGCGCCAGCAGCTTGCAGGAAATCCACGAGCAGTACTTC
CASSLQEIHEQYF
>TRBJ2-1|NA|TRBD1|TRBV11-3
TGTGCCAGCAGCCCTGAAGGCGGGACAGGGCTGGGGAATGAGCAGTTCTTC
CASSPEGGTGLGNEQFF
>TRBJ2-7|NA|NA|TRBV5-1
TGCGCCAGCAGCTTATACGGGGGGGACAGTTCCTACGAGCAGTACTTC
CASSLYGGDSSYEQYF
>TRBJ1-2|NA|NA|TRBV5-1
TGCGCCAGCAGCTTGAGCCTTGGGTCAGGATCTTCGGGCTACACCTTC
CASSLSLGSGSSGYTF
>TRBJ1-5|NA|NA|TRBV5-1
TGCGCCAGCAGCTTGGTGGGGGAGGATCAGCCCCAGCATTTT
CASSLVGEDQPQHF
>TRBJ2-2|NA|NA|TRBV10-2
TGCGCCAGCAGTGCCTACCCAGCTCACACCGGGGAGCTGTTTTTT
CASSAYPAHTGELFF